This entry is about one TCR beta chain. This sample is drawn from a study of blood T cell repertoires in COVID-19. About the research overall: COVID-19 samples collected from the United States, Italy and Spain covered acute and convalescent phases. PBMCs, B-cell-depleted T cells, or T cells provided the cDNA or gDNA that made up the material.

The germline V and J ends were trimmed by 4 bases and 3 bases, with 22 bases remaining between them. The CDR3 totals 17 residues. Germline assignment: CDR1 LGHNA and CDR2 YNFKEQ. Authors' methods: Reference gene primer amplification in the assay estimated nucleated cell counts. Data came from immunoSEQ multiplex PCR; TCRdb stores just in-frame clones and leaves some out. The V and J calls and the clone size are those of that table, but D and trimming were determined from the DNA. The repertoire holds about 180,000 clones, with roughly 84% as singletons. The TCR comes from a person aged 65-85 years with COVID-19, enrolled during active disease. The sequenced material came from peripheral blood. The V and J genes are TRBV4-2 and TRBJ2-7; tentatively, D is TRBD2 (6 bases). CDR3: CASSPWPPSAFNYEQYF. CDR3 nucleotides: TGTGCCAGCAGCCCCTGGCCCCCTAGCGCCTTTAACTACGAGCAGTACTTC.